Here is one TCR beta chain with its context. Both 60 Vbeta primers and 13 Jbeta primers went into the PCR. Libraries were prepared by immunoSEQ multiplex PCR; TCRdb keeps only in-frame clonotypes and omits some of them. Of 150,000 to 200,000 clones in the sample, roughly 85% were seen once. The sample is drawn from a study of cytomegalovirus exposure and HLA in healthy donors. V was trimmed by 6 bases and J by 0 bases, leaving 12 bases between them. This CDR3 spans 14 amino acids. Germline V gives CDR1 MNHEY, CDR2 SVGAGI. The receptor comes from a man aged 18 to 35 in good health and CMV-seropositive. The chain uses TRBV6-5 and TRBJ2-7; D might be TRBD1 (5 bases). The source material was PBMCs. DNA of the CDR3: TGTGCCAGCAGAGCAGGGTCCCCCTCCTACGAGCAGTACTTC. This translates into CASRAGSPSYEQYF.